Listed below are T cell receptor beta chains from one sample, sequenced in a study of CD8 T cells in ankylosing spondylitis. TCRdb recomputed calls from the 5' RACE reads with MiXCR, one row per CDR3 protein. The sample consists of roughly 120,000 distinct CDR3 sequences, roughly an eighth of them appearing once. The sample consisted of blood, either unsorted or a sorted T cell fraction (not recorded which). These receptor sequences come from a female donor with ankylosing spondylitis or in good health (not recorded which). Each CDR3 is given with its conserved first and last residue. The D gene is left open where the match is weak. Clone size is stated in some rows and not others, as once, few, many or a class when expanded.

>TRBJ2-7|TRBV5-1|many|-
CASSLHSALSGEQYF
TGCGCCAGCAGCTTGCACTCCGCTCTCTCAGGCGAGCAGTACTTC
>TRBJ2-2|TRBV5-1|-|TRBD2
CASSPGTIDTGELFF
TGCGCCAGCAGCCCGGGGACTATCGACACCGGGGAGCTGTTTTTT
>TRBJ2-7|TRBV5-1|few|TRBD1
CASSLEGTGIYEQYF
TGCGCCAGCAGCTTGGAAGGGACAGGGATATACGAGCAGTACTTC
>TRBJ2-7|TRBV7-2|-|TRBD1
CASSLGLNRGHEQYF
TGTGCCAGCAGCTTAGGCCTTAACAGGGGCCACGAGCAGTACTTC
>TRBJ2-7|TRBV18|-|TRBD1
CASSPKQGAYEQYF
TGTGCCAGCTCACCTAAACAGGGGGCCTACGAGCAGTACTTC
>TRBJ2-5|TRBV19|few|TRBD2
CASSLRRTSMETQYF
TGTGCCAGTAGTCTCCGCCGGACTAGTATGGAGACCCAGTACTTC
>TRBJ2-3|TRBV3-1|-|TRBD2
CASRDQTSGSPDTQYF
TGTGCCAGCAGAGACCAGACTAGCGGGAGCCCAGATACGCAGTATTTT
>TRBJ1-5|TRBV23-1|-|-
CASSQLGNQPQHF
TGCGCCAGCAGTCAATTAGGGAATCAGCCCCAGCATTTT
>TRBJ2-3|TRBV20-1|many|-
CSARVVPDTQYF
TGCAGTGCTAGAGTGGTCCCAGATACGCAGTATTTT
>TRBJ2-7|TRBV9|many|-
CASSVGQGTSLSEQYF
TGTGCCAGCAGCGTAGGGCAGGGTACGTCTCTTTCCGAGCAGTACTTC
>TRBJ2-7|TRBV7-9|few|-
CASSPPGVFEVYEQYF
TGTGCCAGCAGCCCACCAGGGGTGTTCGAGGTCTACGAGCAGTACTTC
>TRBJ2-1|TRBV20-1|-|TRBD1
CSARPHRGWNEQFF
TGCAGTGCTCGCCCCCACAGGGGGTGGAATGAGCAGTTCTTC
>TRBJ2-2|TRBV3-1|-|-
CASSRRDGNTGELFF
TGTGCCAGCAGCCGACGGGACGGGAACACCGGGGAGCTGTTTTTT
>TRBJ1-5|TRBV14|-|TRBD1
CASSHGRGNQPQHF
TGTGCCAGCAGCCACGGCAGGGGGAATCAGCCCCAGCATTTT
>TRBJ1-4|TRBV11-2|few|TRBD1
CASSLDRGDEKLFF
TGTGCCAGCAGCCTGGACAGGGGGGATGAAAAACTGTTTTTT
>TRBJ2-3|TRBV6-5|few|TRBD2
CASSYKAGGDTDTQYF
TGTGCCAGCAGTTACAAAGCGGGGGGGGATACAGATACGCAGTATTTT
>TRBJ2-3|TRBV7-2|few|-
CASSPLGFRTDTQYF
TGTGCCAGCAGCCCTTTGGGGTTCAGGACAGATACGCAGTATTTT
>TRBJ2-3|TRBV6-1|few|-
CASRRSGSTDTQYF
TGTGCCAGCAGGAGGAGCGGTTCCACAGATACGCAGTATTTT
>TRBJ2-3|TRBV5-5|few|-
CASSLGIEAGTDTQYF
TGTGCCAGCAGCTTAGGTATTGAGGCAGGCACAGATACGCAGTATTTT
>TRBJ2-5|TRBV7-7|few|TRBD1
CASSFTGTGIQETQYF
TGTGCTAGCAGCTTCACCGGGACAGGGATTCAAGAGACCCAGTACTTC
>TRBJ2-2|TRBV9|few|-
CASSGVSAGELFF
TGTGCCAGCAGCGGAGTTTCGGCTGGGGAGCTGTTTTTT
>TRBJ1-5|TRBV2|many|TRBD1
CASSYTGERSNQPQHF
TGTGCCAGCAGTTATACAGGGGAGAGGAGCAATCAGCCCCAGCATTTT
>TRBJ2-5|TRBV4-2|few|-
CASSQGGAEETQYF
TGTGCCAGCAGCCAAGGTGGGGCGGAAGAGACCCAGTACTTC
>TRBJ2-1|TRBV7-9|-|-
CASSLSSNPNEQFF
TGTGCCAGCAGCTTGTCGTCCAACCCCAATGAGCAGTTCTTC
>TRBJ2-1|TRBV2|many|TRBD2
CASSYSGGEQFF
TGTGCCAGCAGCTATAGCGGGGGTGAGCAGTTCTTC
>TRBJ2-7|TRBV20-1|many|TRBD2
CSAPTSGTYEQYF
TGCAGTGCCCCGACTAGCGGGACTTACGAGCAGTACTTC
>TRBJ2-3|TRBV11-2|many|-
CASSSVNLDTQYF
TGTGCCAGCAGCTCCGTCAACTTGGATACGCAGTATTTT
>TRBJ1-4|TRBV28|many|-
CASLPQGSTNEKLFF
TGTGCCAGCCTTCCACAGGGCTCAACTAATGAAAAACTGTTTTTT
>TRBJ2-1|TRBV5-1|many|-
CASSPGGSYNEQFF
TGCGCCAGCAGCCCCGGGGGCTCCTACAATGAGCAGTTCTTC
>TRBJ2-1|TRBV20-1|-|TRBD1
CSARGGDRGEYNEQFF
TGCAGTGCTAGGGGGGGGGACAGGGGAGAGTACAATGAGCAGTTCTTC
>TRBJ2-3|TRBV12-3/TRBV12-4|few|-
CASHRSYAGTQYF
TGTGCCAGCCACCGGTCTTACGCAGGAACGCAGTATTTT
>TRBJ2-2|TRBV12-3/TRBV12-4|few|TRBD1
CASSLRRTGTGELFF
TGTGCCAGCAGTTTACGGCGGACAGGGACGGGGGAGCTGTTTTTT
>TRBJ2-1|TRBV7-3|few|-
CASSLLGGGPYNEQFF
TGTGCCAGCAGCCTGTTGGGAGGGGGGCCCTACAATGAGCAGTTCTTC
>TRBJ1-2|TRBV20-1|-|-
CSAREERGIRGYTF
TGCAGTGCTAGAGAGGAACGGGGGATTAGGGGCTACACCTTC
>TRBJ2-1|TRBV7-3|few|-
CASSLRSASSYNEQFF
TGTGCCAGCAGCCTCAGGTCGGCCAGCTCCTACAATGAGCAGTTCTTC
>TRBJ2-1|TRBV4-1|-|-
CASSQEDAGEQFF
TGCGCCAGCAGCCAAGAAGATGCGGGGGAGCAGTTCTTC
>TRBJ2-1|TRBV20-1|few|-
CSAYATLAATYNEQFF
TGCAGTGCGTACGCCACGTTAGCGGCGACCTACAATGAGCAGTTCTTC
>TRBJ1-6|TRBV11-2|many|-
CASSPGTTYNSPLHF
TGTGCCAGCAGTCCCGGGACAACGTATAATTCACCCCTCCACTTT
>TRBJ2-1|TRBV20-1|many|TRBD2
CSARDPLAGNPNEQFF
TGCAGTGCTAGAGATCCCCTAGCGGGAAACCCCAATGAGCAGTTCTTC
>TRBJ2-7|TRBV27|many|-
CASSNGDLPYEQYF
TGTGCCAGCAGCAACGGGGACTTGCCCTACGAGCAGTACTTC
>TRBJ2-3|TRBV12-3/TRBV12-4|many|-
CASKVNPGRRTDTQYF
TGTGCCAGCAAAGTTAACCCCGGGAGACGCACAGATACGCAGTATTTT
>TRBJ2-3|TRBV15|-|-
CATSRAGGFTDTQYF
TGTGCCACCAGCAGGGCCGGCGGATTCACAGATACGCAGTATTTT
>TRBJ2-3|TRBV15|few|TRBD2
CATSRFSGGASTDTQYF
TGTGCCACCAGCAGATTTAGCGGGGGGGCCTCGACAGATACGCAGTATTTT
>TRBJ2-3|TRBV20-1|-|TRBD2
CSLKMLAGGTLSTDTQYF
TGCAGTCTCAAGATGCTAGCGGGGGGGACTCTTAGCACAGATACGCAGTATTTT
>TRBJ2-6|TRBV3-1|-|-
CASSQDIGVLTF
TGTGCCAGCAGCCAAGATATCGGCGTCCTGACTTTC
>TRBJ2-1|TRBV7-3|few|TRBD2
CASSKPSGATYNEQFF
TGTGCCAGCAGCAAACCTAGCGGGGCGACCTACAATGAGCAGTTCTTC
>TRBJ2-3|TRBV29-1|many|TRBD2
CSVEDRTSGLDTQYF
TGCAGCGTTGAAGACCGGACTAGCGGACTAGATACGCAGTATTTT
>TRBJ2-1|TRBV20-1|-|-
CSARGTMSYNEQFF
TGCAGTGCTAGGGGGACAATGTCCTACAATGAGCAGTTCTTC
>TRBJ1-1|TRBV25-1|-|-
CASKIGSGSGAFF
TGTGCCAGCAAGATAGGTTCGGGAAGCGGAGCTTTCTTT
>TRBJ2-3|TRBV5-1|few|-
CASSFGQLSTDTQYF
TGCGCCAGCAGCTTCGGACAGCTCAGCACAGATACGCAGTATTTT
>TRBJ2-3|TRBV29-1|many|TRBD1
CSFGQGASTDTQYF
TGCAGCTTTGGACAGGGGGCAAGCACAGATACGCAGTATTTT
>TRBJ2-7|TRBV7-2|-|-
CASSFSGPSYEQYF
TGTGCCAGCAGTTTTAGCGGACCCTCCTACGAGCAGTACTTC
>TRBJ1-6|TRBV7-8|few|-
CASSLFNAGRSSYNSPLHF
TGTGCCAGCAGCTTATTTAACGCAGGGCGGAGCTCCTATAATTCACCCCTCCACTTT
>TRBJ2-1|TRBV7-9|-|TRBD2
CASSGTSGGPNEQFF
TGTGCCAGCAGCGGGACTAGCGGGGGCCCCAATGAGCAGTTCTTC
>TRBJ2-3|TRBV11-1|-|-
CASSSNSGGLITDTQYF
TGTGCCAGCAGCTCCAATTCAGGCGGACTGATCACAGATACGCAGTATTTT
>TRBJ1-1|TRBV30|-|-
CAWIERGTEAFF
TGTGCCTGGATTGAGAGGGGTACTGAAGCTTTCTTT
>TRBJ2-1|TRBV12-3/TRBV12-4|many|-
CASSRTGAEYNEQFF
TGTGCCAGCAGCAGGACGGGGGCGGAGTACAATGAGCAGTTCTTC